Shown below are 19 T cell receptor beta chains from a single sample sequenced in a study of T cell responses to AZD1222 COVID-19 vaccine. Generated by immunoSEQ multiplex PCR, the TCRdb table keeps only in-frame clones and is missing some. The data hold about 110,000 clones, with 86% observed a single time. The sample consisted of peripheral blood, taken on day 0 of AZD1222 vaccination. The receptors come from an adult in good health.

The V call is TRBV18, the J call TRBJ2-7, with 10 bases aligning to TRBD1. The CDR3 is made up of 15 amino acids. Germline-derived CDR1 and CDR2 are KGHSH and LQKENI. V gave up 4 bases and J gave up 1 base; unmatched junction bases: 4. CDR3 nucleotide sequence: TGTGCCAGCTCACGGGGACAGGGGACATCCTACGAGCAGTACTTC. Encoded protein: CASSRGQGTSYEQYF.

This chain links TRBV30 with TRBJ1-4, with TRBD1 matching over 10 bases. CDR1 is GTSNPN and CDR2 is SVGIG in the germline V gene (reference sequence). The CDR3 is 14 residues long. V lost 3 bases, J lost 7 bases, and 5 bases stayed unmatched. The CDR3 DNA follows: TGTGCCTGGAGACGGACAGGGGGAGGTGAAAAACTGTTTTTT. As protein: CAWRRTGGGEKLFF.

The rearrangement joins TRBV12-3 or TRBV12-4 to TRBJ2-7; D is unresolved. The CDR3 length is 13 residues. V lost 1 base and J lost 5, with 9 bases in between. The CDR3 sequence: CASSLVGRDEQYF. The CDR3 DNA follows: TGTGCCAGCAGTTTAGTAGGACGTGACGAGCAGTACTTC.

The chain recombines TRBV7-9 with TRBJ1-4; tentative D call: TRBD1 (5 bases). The CDR3 length is 16 residues. Trimming removed 5 bases from V and 2 bases from J, with 15 bases in between. The germline V gene has CDR1 SEHNR and CDR2 FQNEAQ (reference sequence). Here the CDR3 DNA reads TGTGCCAGCAGCCCAGCCCGGGGGGGTACTAATGAAAAACTGTTTTTT. Its translation: CASSPARGGTNEKLFF.

The chain couples TRBV30 to TRBJ2-2; D remains ambiguous. In germline, CDR1 is GTSNPN, CDR2 SVGIG (reference sequence). CDR3 length: 13 amino acids. The ends were cut back, 0 bases at V and 5 bases at J, with 7 bases in the middle. The CDR3 here is CAWSVLRTGELFF. The CDR3 nucleotides are TGTGCCTGGAGTGTACTTCGGACCGGGGAGCTGTTTTTT.

J is TRBJ2-7 and V is TRBV5-1; 7 bases map to TRBD1. Looked up from germline, CDR1 is SGHRS and CDR2 is YFSETQ. This CDR3 spans 14 amino acids. After removal of 6 bases from V and 5 bases from J, the junction contained 11 bases not matched to a gene. The CDR3, as DNA: TGCGCCAGCAACAACGGGGACAGCGCCCACGAGCAGTACTTC. As protein: CASNNGDSAHEQYF.

The genes are TRBV6-5 and TRBJ1-2; 7 nucleotides agree with TRBD1. This CDR3 has 13 amino acids. The V and J ends lost 2 bases and 6 bases, in that order; junction bases with no gene match: 3. From germline, CDR1 is MNHEY and CDR2 SVGAGI. The CDR3 bases are TGTGCCAGCAGTTACAGGGGGCGGGATGGCTACACCTTC. This codes for CASSYRGRDGYTF.

V gene TRBV5-6 combines with J gene TRBJ1-2, with 8 bases identical to TRBD1. Germline CDR1 SGHDT, CDR2 YYEEEE. The CDR3 runs 19 residues. With 4 bases clipped from V and 0 bases from J, the junction kept 17 bases outside the gene matches. Written as DNA, the CDR3 is TGTGCCAGCAGCCCGGATAACTTAGGACAGGGCTCAGCTAACTATGGCTACACCTTC. This codes for CASSPDNLGQGSANYGYTF.

J is TRBJ2-1 and V is TRBV9; D possibly matches TRBD1 or TRBD2 (5 bases each). The CDR3 is 14 residues long. Germline V gene data show CDR1 as SGDLS and CDR2 as YYNGEE. Trimming took 2 bases from V and 6 from J, leaving 12 bases between them. This chain's CDR3 is CASSVGPDGNEQFF. The CDR3 DNA sequence: TGTGCCAGCAGCGTGGGACCTGACGGCAATGAGCAGTTCTTC.

DNA for the CDR3: TGTGCCAGCAGCGTAGCTTCGACAAAGATTGAAGCTTTCTTT. This sequence encodes CASSVASTKIEAFF. The chain carries TRBV9 and TRBJ1-1; D is uncertain. Germline V gives CDR1 SGDLS, CDR2 YYNGEE. Trimming removed 0 bases at V and 7 bases at J, with 13 bases between. CDR3 length: 14 amino acids.

The chain is built from TRBV5-4 and TRBJ2-2, with 7 bases aligning to TRBD2. Germline lookup yields CDR1 SGHNT and CDR2 YYREEE (reference sequence). The CDR3 runs 16 residues. V lost 6 bases and J lost 5; bases outside the gene matches: 13. CDR3 nucleotides: TGTGCCAGCACCTCAGAGGGAGGGGCTAGGACCGGGGAGCTGTTTTTT. Amino acids: CASTSEGGARTGELFF. Filled out from reference TRBV5-4 and TRBJ2-2, the complete variable domain reads ETGVTQSPTHLIKTRGQQVTLRCSSQSGHNTVSWYQQALGQGPQFIFQYYREEENGRGNFPPRFSGLQFPNYSSELNVNALELDDSALYLCASTSEGGARTGELFFGEGSRLTVL.

This clone showed up just once. The genes are TRBV3-1 (or the pseudogene TRBV3-2) and TRBJ1-6; no clear D gene. Germline CDR1 and CDR2: LGHDT and YNNKEL (reference sequence). This CDR3 comprises 12 residues. Trimming removed 4 bases from V and 8 bases from J, with 6 bases in between. The CDR3 is CASSPQDSPLHF. The DNA for the CDR3 is TGTGCCAGCAGCCCCCAAGATTCACCCCTCCACTTT.

This clone turned up a few times. Here the CDR3 DNA reads TGTGCCAGCACCCTACCGGGACTAGCGGGGATGACAGATACGCAGTATTTT. Translation: CASTLPGLAGMTDTQYF. The chain uses TRBV28 and TRBJ2-3, with 13 bases that match TRBD2. Germline CDR1 MDHEN, CDR2 SYDVKM. CDR3 length equals 17 residues. J gave up 3 bases and V 7 bases, and 10 bases lay outside the gene matches.

The count of this clone is one. The rearrangement uses TRBV6-5 and TRBJ1-4; D might be TRBD1 (6 bases). Per germline, CDR1 MNHEY and CDR2 SVGAGI. The CDR3 runs to 12 residues. Trimming removed 5 bases at V and 10 bases at J, with 11 bases between. The CDR3 loop reads CASSSHRAKLFF. CDR3 DNA: TGTGCCAGCAGTAGCCACAGGGCAAAACTGTTTTTT.

CDR3 bases: TGTGCCAGCAGCTTAGGGCGGGGGGACTCCTACGAGCAGTACTTC. Translated, it gives CASSLGRGDSYEQYF. The rearrangement uses TRBV11-3 and TRBJ2-7; 8 positions agree with TRBD2. The CDR3 covers 15 residues. V was clipped by 1 base and J by 0 bases; unmatched bases: 2. CDR1 and CDR2 (germline): SGHNT, YENEEA.

The rearrangement uses TRBV18 and TRBJ2-7; D tentatively fits TRBD1 or TRBD2 (5 bases each). Looked up from germline, CDR1 is KGHSH and CDR2 is LQKENI. Between the trimmed V and J ends, which lost 3 bases and 6 bases, there was a span of 12 bases. The CDR3 runs to 13 residues. In DNA, the CDR3 is TGTGCCAGCTCACCCCTCAGGGACCGCGAGCAGTACTTC. Its translation is CASSPLRDREQYF.

The chain joins TRBV19 to TRBJ2-7; 10 nucleotides line up with TRBD1. There are 15 residues in the CDR3. CDR1 is LNHDA, CDR2 SQIVND, per germline (reference sequence). With 6 bases clipped from V and 7 bases from J, the junction kept 12 bases outside the gene matches. This chain's CDR3 is CASSNPGQGLNEQYF. The CDR3 region has the DNA TGTGCCAGTAGCAACCCGGGACAGGGGTTGAATGAGCAGTACTTC.

V and J are TRBV5-1 and TRBJ2-3; 8 nucleotides agree with TRBD1. Germline CDR1 SGHRS, CDR2 YFSETQ. The CDR3 sequence is 15 residues long. With 4 bases clipped from V and 5 bases from J, the junction kept 9 bases outside the gene matches. This chain's CDR3 is CASSTQGAHGDTQYF. The CDR3 coding sequence is TGCGCCAGCAGCACCCAGGGGGCGCATGGAGATACGCAGTATTTT.

The gene calls are TRBV5-1 and TRBJ2-6; maybe TRBD1 (8 bases). The germline V and J ends were trimmed by 3 bases and 0 bases, with 16 bases remaining between them. This CDR3 is 18 amino acids long. In germline, CDR1 is SGHRS, CDR2 YFSETQ. CDR3: CASSWGGQDRSGANVLTF. DNA for the CDR3: TGCGCCAGCAGCTGGGGGGGACAGGACCGCTCTGGGGCCAACGTCCTGACTTTC. The full variable domain, with the rest looked up from reference TRBV5-1 and TRBJ2-6, is KAGVTQTPRYLIKTRGQQVTLSCSPISGHRSVSWYQQTPGQGLQFLFEYFSETQRNKGNFPGRFSGRQFSNSRSEMNVSTLELGDSALYLCASSWGGQDRSGANVLTFGAGSRLTVL.